The 5 T cell receptor beta chains given below trace back to one sample, sequenced in a study of control samples from healthy donors and cancer patients. Using immunoSEQ multiplex PCR, the repertoire was profiled, and TCRdb retains in-frame clones only, with some absent. The repertoire holds more than 150,000 clones, with over 90% as singletons. The sequenced sample was blood. The receptors were sampled from a man aged 50-59 years in good health.

The chain combines TRBV30 with TRBJ2-2, with 8 bases identical to TRBD1. The CDR3 consists of 16 residues. The junction had 7 bases not matched to a gene; V was cut back by 3 bases and J by 1 base. CDR1 is GTSNPN and CDR2 is SVGIG in the germline V gene (reference sequence). The CDR3 reads CAWRVGGTGNTGELFF. The CDR3 nucleotides are TGTGCCTGGAGGGTAGGCGGGACAGGGAACACCGGGGAGCTGTTTTTT.

This chain links TRBV6-5 with TRBJ1-5; D perhaps matches TRBD1 (6 bases). The CDR3 consists of 15 residues. V shed 7 bases and J shed 0 bases, with 13 bases lying between them. The V gene's germline CDR1 is MNHEY and CDR2 SVGAGI. CDR3 loop: CASNPTGNSNQPQHF. Written as DNA, the CDR3 is TGTGCCAGCAACCCCACAGGGAATAGCAATCAGCCCCAGCATTTT.

The chain couples TRBV7-2 to TRBJ2-7; 14 nucleotides line up with TRBD2. Germline V gene lookup returns CDR1 SGHTA and CDR2 FQGNSA. This CDR3 spans 18 amino acids. V dropped 4 bases and J dropped 1; count of bases not matched to a gene: 9. For the CDR3, the DNA is TGTGCCAGCAGCTCGGGACTAGCGGGAGTTATCAGGTCCTACGAGCAGTACTTC. Translating it yields CASSSGLAGVIRSYEQYF.

This clone has a handful of counts. The rearrangement links TRBV6-5 to TRBJ1-4, with D possibly being TRBD1 (5 bases). Germline V gene sequence: CDR1 MNHEY, CDR2 SVGAGI. Trimming shortened V by 5 bases and J by 3 bases, and 7 bases separated the two germline ends. The CDR3 loop spans 13 amino acids. The CDR3 spells CASSPGPNEKLFF. The CDR3 nucleotides are TGTGCCAGCAGTCCAGGGCCTAATGAAAAACTGTTTTTT.

This sequence joins TRBV7-8 and TRBJ2-6; no definite D call. Trimming stripped 8 bases from V and 2 bases from J, with 13 bases between. The CDR3 length is 15 residues. The germline V gene encodes CDR1 SGHVS and CDR2 FQNEAQ. The CDR3 DNA sequence: TGTGCCAGCCTTCAAGAAAGGGCTGGGGCCAACGTCCTGACTTTC. Residues: CASLQERAGANVLTF.